Presented here are 9 T cell receptor beta chains from one specimen sequenced in a study of T cells in Graves' hyperthyroidism and ophthalmopathy (dated by TCRdb to about 2019). Library preparation employed multiplex PCR. TCRdb names Illumina HiSeq 2000 as the instrument used. TCR beta CDR3 regions were amplified from RNA transcripts. The first round of RT-PCR for the TCR CDR3 was performed with the HTBI primer set and the Qiagen OneStep RT-PCR kit. The raw public data were reprocessed by TCRdb itself: fastp quality trimming at Q25, MiXCR clonotype calling, in-frame beta chains only. All rows with the same CDR3 protein become a single entry with the most common DNA and genes. Within this sample are approximately 400,000 distinct CDR3 sequences, with about 15% of them counted one time only. Of the sample, roughly 9.6% falls within the top ten clones. Input material: blood. Every receptor here comes from a woman aged 55-69 years with Graves' hyperthyroidism.

This clonotype was picked up many times. The chain uses TRBV28 and TRBJ2-1; 8 bases are a match to TRBD1. The CDR3 has 13 amino acids. The germline V gene encodes CDR1 MDHEN and CDR2 SYDVKM. The V segment lost 4 bases and the J segment 9 bases; nucleotides outside the gene matches: 5. The DNA for the CDR3 is TGTGCCAGCAGTTCCGGACAGGGAGGTGAGCAGTTCTTC. It is translated as CASSSGQGGEQFF.

This clonotype was seen at least ten times. The rearrangement uses TRBV10-3 and TRBJ2-1, with 8 nucleotides matching TRBD2. The CDR3 runs 15 residues. Germline lookup yields CDR1 ENHRY and CDR2 SYGVKD. V lost 2 bases to trimming and J lost 3 bases; unmatched junction nucleotides: 3. The CDR3 nucleotides are TGTGCCATCAGTGAGGGGCTAGCGGGCTACAATGAGCAGTTCTTC. It is translated as CAISEGLAGYNEQFF.

This clonotype has ten or more counts. CDR3: CASRPLAGAIETQYF. The CDR3 bases are TGTGCCAGCAGGCCACTAGCGGGAGCGATAGAGACCCAGTACTTC. The chain is built from TRBV28 and TRBJ2-5; 11 bases are a match to TRBD2. The ends lost 6 bases at V and 4 bases at J; junction bases unmatched: 7. This CDR3 contains 15 residues. Germline assignment: CDR1 MDHEN and CDR2 SYDVKM.

This clonotype was counted ten times or more. The chain links TRBV30 to TRBJ1-2; maybe TRBD1 (6 bases). From germline, CDR1 is GTSNPN and CDR2 SVGIG (reference sequence). Deletions cut 7 bases from V and 8 bases from J, with 8 bases between. This CDR3 comprises 9 residues. CDR3 bases: TGTGCCTACAGGGAAGGCTACACCTTC. Its translation is CAYREGYTF.

In this sample, this clonotype turned up many times. The chain carries TRBV18 and TRBJ2-1, with 12 bases aligning to TRBD2. J gave up 2 bases and V 3 bases, and 8 bases lay outside the gene matches. CDR1 is KGHSH and CDR2 is LQKENI in the germline V gene. The CDR3 loop spans 18 amino acids. Written as DNA, the CDR3 is TGTGCCAGCTCACCTGGGCTAGCGGGAGGGCCAACCTACAATGAGCAGTTCTTC. This sequence encodes CASSPGLAGGPTYNEQFF.

This clonotype was recorded many times. This rearrangement joins TRBV12-3 or TRBV12-4 to TRBJ2-7; 7 nucleotides match TRBD1. This CDR3 has 13 residues. Trimming removed 8 bases from V and 7 bases from J; junction bases left unmatched: 11. Here the CDR3 DNA reads TGTGCCAGCTCCGACAGGGTTGTTCAGGAGCAGTACTTC. Its translation is CASSDRVVQEQYF.

This clonotype was seen more than once but under ten times. This rearrangement joins TRBV20-1 to TRBJ1-5; possible D gene TRBD1, 6 bases. The CDR3 has 15 residues. Looked up from germline, CDR1 is DFQATT and CDR2 is SNEGSKA (reference sequence). V lost 6 bases and J lost 2, with 17 bases in between. CDR3 region: CSAPSGASGNQPQHF. The DNA for the CDR3 is TGCAGTGCCCCGTCGGGGGCATCGGGCAATCAGCCCCAGCATTTT.

This clonotype showed up just a few times. V is TRBV4-1 and J is TRBJ2-1, with 11 bases lining up with TRBD2. This CDR3 has 18 residues. V gave up 4 bases and J gave up 6 bases; unmatched junction bases: 14. The germline CDR1 and CDR2 sequences are MGHRA and YSYEKL. For the CDR3, the DNA is TGCGCCAGCAGCCGAATGTTCAATAGCGGGAGGGGGGCCAATGAGCAGTTCTTC. Translated: CASSRMFNSGRGANEQFF.

This clonotype was seen repeatedly, ten times or more. V usage is TRBV11-2 and J usage is TRBJ2-3; D assignment may be TRBD1 or TRBD2 (5 bases each). From germline, CDR1 is SGHAT and CDR2 FQNNGV. The V gene lost 1 base and the J gene lost 5 bases, with 16 bases spanning the gap. CDR3 length: 16 residues. CDR3 sequence: CASSLGWSTGGDTQYF. The CDR3 DNA sequence: TGTGCCAGCAGCTTAGGGTGGTCAACAGGAGGAGATACGCAGTATTTT.